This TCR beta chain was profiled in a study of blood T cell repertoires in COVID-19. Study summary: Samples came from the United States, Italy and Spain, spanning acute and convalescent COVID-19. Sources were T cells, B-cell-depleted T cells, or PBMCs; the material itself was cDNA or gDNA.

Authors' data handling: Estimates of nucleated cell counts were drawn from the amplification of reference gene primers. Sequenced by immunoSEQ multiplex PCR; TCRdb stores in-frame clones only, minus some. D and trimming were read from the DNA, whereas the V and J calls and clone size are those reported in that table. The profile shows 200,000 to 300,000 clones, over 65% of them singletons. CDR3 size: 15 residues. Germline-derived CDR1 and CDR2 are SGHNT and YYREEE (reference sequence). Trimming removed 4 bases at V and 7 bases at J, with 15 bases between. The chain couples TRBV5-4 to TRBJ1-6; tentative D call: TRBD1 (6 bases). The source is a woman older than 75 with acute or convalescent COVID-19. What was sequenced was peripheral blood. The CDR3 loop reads CASSPGATGNSPLHF. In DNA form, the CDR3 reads TGTGCCAGCAGCCCTGGCGCTACAGGGAATTCACCCCTCCACTTT.